The 25 T cell receptor beta chains given below trace back to one sample, sequenced in a study of vaccination and CD4 T cells after COVID-19. Described treatment: roughly ten-day PBMC culture with coronavirus spike peptide pools or control peptides (ViraFEST assay). Investigators obtained the unexposed donor's CD4+ T cells before the COVID-19 pandemic (2011-2018). These TCRs are of unknown antigen specificity. With the Oncomine TCR Beta short-read assay, DNA from cultured CD4+ T cells was sequenced. Extraction of genomic DNA was performed on cultured CD4+ T cells. TCRdb itself ran the PCR reads through MiXCR, one entry per CDR3 protein. The sample lists 11,000 or so distinct CDR3 sequences; approximately 39% were seen once. Material for sequencing was CD4+ T cells from blood, cultured in vitro. The origin of the receptors is a human donor in good health.

In DNA, the CDR3 is TGTGCCAGCAGCTTAGGAGGGGGCTACGGCAATCAGCCCCAGCATTTT. This translates into CASSLGGGYGNQPQHF. The chain links TRBV5-4 to TRBJ1-5; the match to TRBD1 covers 7 bases. Losses at the gene ends were 2 bases for V and 2 bases for J; bases not matched to a gene: 7. CDR1 is SGHNT and CDR2 is YYREEE in the germline V gene (reference sequence). This CDR3 is built from 16 residues.

This clonotype was recorded a few times. As DNA, the CDR3 is TGTGCCAGCAGCTACGAGCAGTACTTC. Its translation: CASSYEQYF. The chain is built from TRBV21-1 and TRBJ2-7. TRBV21-1 is termed a pseudogene. CDR3 size: 9 residues.

This clonotype came up a few times. The rearrangement joins TRBV7-6 to TRBJ2-1, with D maybe TRBD1 (6 bases). Deletions cut 5 bases from V and 7 bases from J, with 21 bases between. The CDR3 totals 16 residues. Germline CDR1 SGHVS, CDR2 FNYEAQ. CDR3 sequence: CASSLQGLGGSNEQFF. CDR3 coding DNA: TGTGCCAGCAGCCTTCAGGGTTTAGGGGGTAGTAATGAGCAGTTCTTC.

In this sample, this clonotype turned up a few times. The chain has TRBV20-1 and TRBJ1-2, with a possible D match to TRBD1 (5 bases). CDR3 length: 15 residues. Germline CDR1 and CDR2: DFQATT and SNEGSKA (reference sequence). V dropped 0 bases and J dropped 6 bases, with 17 bases sitting between them. CDR3 region: CSARDGVTAIDGYTF. CDR3 nucleotide sequence: TGCAGTGCTAGAGATGGAGTGACAGCTATAGATGGCTACACCTTC.

This clonotype has only a few counts. The genes are TRBV6-1 and TRBJ2-7, with a possible D match to TRBD1 (7 bases). The CDR3 consists of 13 residues. Trimming took off 3 bases at V and 6 bases at J, with 12 bases between the two ends. Per germline, CDR1 MNHNS and CDR2 SASEGT. CDR3 sequence reads: CASSDRGVGEQYF. The CDR3 DNA is TGTGCCAGCAGTGACAGGGGGGTTGGCGAGCAGTACTTC.

The chain recombines TRBV7-9 with TRBJ2-7; TRBD2 might be the D (6 bases). CDR3 size: 12 residues. Trimming removed 8 bases from V and 3 bases from J, with 11 bases in between. Germline V gives CDR1 SEHNR, CDR2 FQNEAQ (reference sequence). CDR3 protein: CASCGDIYEQYF. CDR3 DNA: TGTGCCAGCTGCGGGGATATCTACGAGCAGTACTTC.

The chain is built from TRBV28 and TRBJ2-1, with 13 bases aligning to TRBD2. Germline CDR1 and CDR2: MDHEN and SYDVKM. V lost 6 bases to trimming and J lost 2 bases; unmatched junction nucleotides: 7. The CDR3 sequence is 17 residues long. In DNA, the CDR3 is TGTGCCAGCAGAAGGACTAGCGGGAGTGGCGCCTACAATGAGCAGTTCTTC. Amino acids: CASRRTSGSGAYNEQFF.

This clonotype occurred a few times. V is TRBV7-3 and J is TRBJ1-5; unclear D gene. The germline V and J ends were trimmed by 3 bases and 6 bases, with 9 bases remaining between them. CDR1 and CDR2 from the germline V gene are SGHTA and FQGTGA. This CDR3 contains 13 residues. The CDR3 here is CASSFTKGQPQHF. CDR3 in DNA: TGTGCCAGCAGCTTTACCAAGGGTCAGCCCCAGCATTTT.

The chain couples TRBV7-9 to TRBJ1-1; D gene uncertain. The germline V gene has CDR1 SEHNR and CDR2 FQNEAQ (reference sequence). This CDR3 is built from 14 residues. V lost 4 bases and J lost 0, with 9 bases in between. CDR3 amino acids: CASSSGRMNTEAFF. CDR3 sequence (DNA): TGTGCCAGCAGCTCCGGTAGGATGAACACTGAAGCTTTCTTT.

The chain is built from TRBV5-4 and TRBJ1-2, with a weak D call TRBD1 (6 bases). There are 14 residues in the CDR3. Trimming took off 3 bases at V and 2 bases at J, with 11 bases between the two ends. Germline loops: CDR1 SGHNT, CDR2 YYREEE (reference sequence). CDR3 DNA sequence: TGTGCCAGCAGCTCCCGGACAGAGAACTATGGCTACACCTTC. Its protein product is CASSSRTENYGYTF.

This clonotype was counted a few times. V usage is TRBV20-1 and J usage is TRBJ2-2; D gene ambiguous. The CDR3 runs 12 residues. With 4 bases removed from V and 7 bases from J, the gap between germline ends came to 10 bases. Per germline, CDR1 DFQATT and CDR2 SNEGSKA (reference sequence). The CDR3 sequence is CSATSEFGELFF. CDR3 sequence (DNA): TGCAGTGCTACATCGGAGTTCGGGGAGCTGTTTTTT.

The CDR3, as DNA: TGTGCCAGCAGCGTCCAGCGCACAGATACGCAGTATTTT. This gives the protein CASSVQRTDTQYF. The chain recombines TRBV9 with TRBJ2-3; D is unresolved. CDR1 and CDR2 from the germline V gene are SGDLS and YYNGEE. V was trimmed by 2 bases and J by 1 base, leaving 5 bases between them. The CDR3 loop spans 13 amino acids.

The chain joins TRBV19 to TRBJ2-1; D tentatively reads TRBD1 or TRBD2 (5 bases each). The V gene's germline CDR1 is LNHDA and CDR2 SQIVND (reference sequence). The CDR3 is made up of 16 amino acids. V was pared by 3 bases and J by 5 bases, with 17 bases between. This chain's CDR3 is CASSMMSGRDHNEQFF. CDR3 sequence (DNA): TGTGCCAGTAGTATGATGTCGGGAAGGGACCACAATGAGCAGTTCTTC.

The chain carries TRBV4-2 and TRBJ1-1, with 8 bases fitting TRBD1. This CDR3 is 14 amino acids long. V was pared by 4 bases and J by 5 bases, with 6 bases of the junction left unmatched. Germline CDR1 and CDR2: LGHNA and YNFKEQ. The CDR3 sequence is CASSRRGQGTEAFF. The CDR3 nucleotides read TGTGCCAGCAGCCGCAGGGGGCAGGGGACTGAAGCTTTCTTT.

The rearrangement uses TRBV29-1 and TRBJ1-2; tentative D call: TRBD1 (5 bases). CDR1 is SQVTM and CDR2 is ANQGSEA in the germline V gene. This CDR3 is built from 13 residues. The ends were cut back, 6 bases at V and 3 bases at J, with 14 bases in the middle. This CDR3 reads CSVTVGEDYGYTF. CDR3 nucleotides: TGCAGCGTGACTGTGGGGGAGGACTATGGCTACACCTTC. Together with reference TRBV29-1 and TRBJ1-2, the CDR3 gives the full variable domain: SAVISQKPSRDICQRGTSLTIQCQVDSQVTMMFWYRQQPGQSLTLIATANQGSEATYESGFVIDKFPISRPNLTFSTLTVSNMSPEDSSIYLCSVTVGEDYGYTFGSGTRLTVV.

This clonotype was detected a few times. This chain links TRBV20-1 with TRBJ2-7; the D gene is possibly TRBD1 (5 bases). The CDR3 covers 13 residues. CDR1 is DFQATT and CDR2 is SNEGSKA in the germline V gene (reference sequence). V was cut by 5 bases and J by 5 bases, with 16 bases left in between. The chain's CDR3 is CSAPITLRDEQYF. The CDR3 DNA follows: TGCAGTGCTCCCATTACTCTCAGGGACGAGCAGTACTTC.

This chain connects TRBV5-4 to TRBJ1-2; D gene uncertain. The V end lost 0 bases, the J end lost 1 base, and 1 base lay between the germline ends. This CDR3 has 12 amino acids. The germline CDR1 and CDR2 sequences are SGHNT and YYREEE (reference sequence). The CDR3: CASSLDNYGYTF. The CDR3 DNA sequence: TGTGCCAGCAGCTTGGATAACTATGGCTACACCTTC.

A note on this clonotype: A far larger clone is one base from this, pointing to a likely read error. This chain links TRBV6-1 with TRBJ2-1, with 7 bases fitting TRBD2. The closer fit of TRBJ2-7 to the DNA end suggests the J call may be wrong. This CDR3 has 14 amino acids. Germline lookup yields CDR1 MNHNS and CDR2 SASEGT. The DNA of the CDR3 is TGTGCCAGCGGCTCCCTAGCGGCCACTGGGGAGCAGTACTTC. Amino acid sequence: CASGSLAATGEQYF.

V gene TRBV7-9 combines with J gene TRBJ1-1; TRBD1 agrees at 8 bases. From germline, CDR1 is SEHNR and CDR2 FQNEAQ (reference sequence). V was pared by 8 bases and J by 1 base, with 6 bases of the junction left unmatched. The CDR3 has 14 residues. The CDR3 DNA reads TGTGCCAGCGGAAACAGGGGGGCGAACACTGAAGCTTTCTTT. This sequence encodes CASGNRGANTEAFF.

The J gene is TRBJ2-2, the V gene TRBV20-1, with D perhaps matching TRBD2 (5 bases). CDR1 DFQATT and CDR2 SNEGSKA come from the germline V gene (reference sequence). V lost 5 bases, J lost 0 bases, and 13 bases lay in between. There are 15 residues in the CDR3. The CDR3 sequence is CSASSLLANTGELFF. The CDR3 nucleotides are TGCAGTGCTTCCAGCCTACTAGCGAACACCGGGGAGCTGTTTTTT.

This clonotype was detected only a few times. This rearrangement joins TRBV6-5 to TRBJ2-7; D not resolved. Per the germline V gene, CDR1 is MNHEY and CDR2 is SVGAGI. CDR3 length equals 13 residues. Deletions cut 3 bases from V and 6 bases from J, with 12 bases between. As DNA, the CDR3 is TGTGCCAGCAGTTATGACCGGCGAGGCGAGCAGTACTTC. Translating gives CASSYDRRGEQYF.

This clonotype was seen a handful of times. V and J are TRBV7-2 and TRBJ2-1; D may be TRBD1 (5 bases). The CDR3 extends over 15 amino acids. The ends were cut back, 2 bases at V and 0 bases at J, with 8 bases in the middle. Germline values: CDR1 SGHTA, CDR2 FQGNSA. CDR3 amino acids: CASSLWGSSYNEQFF. The CDR3 region has the DNA TGTGCCAGCAGCTTATGGGGCAGCTCCTACAATGAGCAGTTCTTC. Together with reference TRBV7-2 and TRBJ2-1, the CDR3 gives the full variable domain: GAGVSQSPSNKVTEKGKDVELRCDPISGHTALYWYRQSLGQGLEFLIYFQGNSAPDKSGLPSDRFSAERTGGSVSTLTIQRTQQEDSAVYLCASSLWGSSYNEQFFGPGTRLTVL.

The V and J genes are TRBV2 and TRBJ2-7; D is unclear. Germline V CDR1 and CDR2: SNHLY, FYNNEI. V lost 7 bases and J 4 bases, leaving 14 bases between the germline ends. There are 13 residues in the CDR3. In DNA, the CDR3 is TGTGCCAGCACCGAACCCCTACAGTACGAGCAGTACTTC. As protein: CASTEPLQYEQYF.

V gene TRBV30 combines with J gene TRBJ2-5; D uncertain. The CDR3 runs 13 residues. V was pared by 1 base and J by 5 bases, with 11 bases between. Germline values: CDR1 GTSNPN, CDR2 SVGIG (reference sequence). The DNA of the CDR3 is TGTGCCTGGAGTGGGGTTAGCCTTGAGACCCAGTACTTC. This translates into CAWSGVSLETQYF.

The chain combines TRBV12-3 or TRBV12-4 with TRBJ2-7, with D maybe TRBD2 (6 bases). V was pared by 7 bases and J by 0 bases, with 13 bases between. The CDR3 spans 14 residues. The CDR3 DNA reads as TGTGCCAGCACCCATGGGAGGACCTCCTACGAGCAGTACTTC. Translation: CASTHGRTSYEQYF.